This T cell receptor beta chain was obtained from a study of blood T cell repertoires in COVID-19. Clones were sequenced by immunoSEQ multiplex PCR, and TCRdb holds only the in-frame ones, with some missing. Among roughly 220,000 clones listed, around four fifths were seen once. Germline V gene lookup returns CDR1 SGHKS and CDR2 YYEKEE (reference sequence). Germline trimming cut 0 bases from V and 9 bases from J; bases unmatched to any gene: 7. This CDR3 has 15 amino acids. The origin of this receptor is a young man with active or convalescent COVID-19. This chain links TRBV5-5 with TRBJ2-4; 9 nucleotides agree with TRBD1. The sequencing sample was made of peripheral blood. The chain's CDR3 is CASSLGDREVVIQYF. In DNA form, the CDR3 reads TGTGCCAGCAGCTTGGGGGACAGGGAAGTTGTCATTCAGTACTTC.